Each of the 22 T cell receptor beta chains below was sequenced from the same sample in a study of T cell responses to AZD1222 COVID-19 vaccine. The protocol was immunoSEQ multiplex PCR, while the TCRdb copy is restricted to in-frame clones and leaves out a portion. The sample consists of 150,000 to 200,000 clones, roughly 94% of them appearing once. The sequences come from peripheral blood, collected 28 days after the second AZD1222 dose. The receptors come from an adult who received the AZD1222 COVID-19 vaccine.

The genes are TRBV7-2 and TRBJ1-1; unclear D gene. This CDR3 region has 14 residues. V lost 4 bases and J 1 base, leaving 10 bases between the germline ends. The germline gives CDR1 SGHTA, CDR2 FQGNSA. The CDR3 is CASSSQRTNTEAFF. CDR3 bases: TGTGCCAGCAGCTCCCAGCGCACGAACACTGAAGCTTTCTTT. Using reference TRBV7-2 and TRBJ1-1 for the parts outside the CDR3, the full variable domain is GAGVSQSPSNKVTEKGKDVELRCDPISGHTALYWYRQSLGQGLEFLIYFQGNSAPDKSGLPSDRFSAERTGGSVSTLTIQRTQQEDSAVYLCASSSQRTNTEAFFGQGTRLTVV.

The chain combines TRBV19 with TRBJ2-5, with TRBD1 identical over 7 bases. This CDR3 spans 16 amino acids. Trimming took 0 bases from V and 2 from J; bases not matched to a gene: 6. Germline V gene lookup returns CDR1 LNHDA and CDR2 SQIVND (reference sequence). The CDR3 here is CASSIDWNRGQETQYF. The CDR3 DNA follows: TGTGCCAGTAGTATAGATTGGAACAGGGGTCAAGAGACCCAGTACTTC.

The chain joins TRBV5-1 to TRBJ1-1; D is unclear. The germline gives CDR1 SGHRS, CDR2 YFSETQ. V lost 4 bases to trimming and J lost 8 bases, with 9 bases between them. The CDR3 runs 11 residues. The CDR3 sequence is CASSLGVEAFF. CDR3 in DNA: TGCGCCAGCAGCCTCGGGGTAGAAGCTTTCTTT.

The chain has TRBV6-1 and TRBJ1-6, with D tentatively TRBD1 (5 bases). Germline V gives CDR1 MNHNS, CDR2 SASEGT. The CDR3 is 15 amino acids. Trimming removed 1 base at V and 6 bases at J, with 10 bases between. DNA for the CDR3: TGTGCCAGCAGTGAAGTTGGGGCGGGTAATTCACCCCTCCACTTT. As protein: CASSEVGAGNSPLHF.

The count of this clone is one. V usage is TRBV5-1 and J usage is TRBJ2-3; D possibly corresponds to TRBD2 (5 bases). This CDR3 has 16 residues. Germline V CDR1 and CDR2: SGHRS, YFSETQ. V lost 1 base and J 0 bases, leaving 12 bases between the germline ends. CDR3 in amino acids: CASSLRGISSTDTQYF. CDR3 in DNA: TGCGCCAGCAGCTTGCGGGGAATATCTAGCACAGATACGCAGTATTTT.

This chain joins TRBV27 and TRBJ1-2; TRBD1 agrees at 8 bases. In germline, CDR1 is MNHEY, CDR2 SMNVEV (reference sequence). The V segment lost 1 base and the J segment 2 bases; nucleotides outside the gene matches: 6. The CDR3 runs to 16 residues. CDR3 sequence reads: CASSLFGQGPNYGYTF. The DNA for the CDR3 is TGTGCCAGCAGTTTATTTGGACAGGGTCCAAACTATGGCTACACCTTC.

The V call is TRBV19, the J call TRBJ1-1; TRBD1 matches at 12 bases. Germline V lookup: CDR1 LNHDA, CDR2 SQIVND (reference sequence). CDR3 length equals 17 residues. The V segment lost 7 bases and the J segment 0 bases; nucleotides outside the gene matches: 9. The CDR3 region is CASNPGQGALLNTEAFF. The CDR3 bases are TGTGCCAGTAACCCGGGACAGGGGGCCCTTTTGAACACTGAAGCTTTCTTT.

This chain links TRBV10-2 with TRBJ2-2; 9 nucleotides line up with TRBD2. CDR3 length: 18 residues. Germline V gives CDR1 WSHSY, CDR2 SAAADI. V lost 2 bases and J lost 4; bases outside the gene matches: 11. The CDR3 loop is CASSEPWGIAGVTGELFF. Written as DNA, the CDR3 is TGCGCCAGCAGTGAGCCATGGGGAATAGCGGGGGTCACCGGGGAGCTGTTTTTT.

The V call is TRBV5-1, the J call TRBJ2-1; possibly TRBD2 for D (7 bases). Trimming removed 4 bases from V and 10 bases from J, with 18 bases in between. Germline values: CDR1 SGHRS, CDR2 YFSETQ. CDR3 size: 14 residues. The CDR3 nucleotides are TGCGCCAGCAGCCCCCTGGGGGCGGGGGAAGAGCAGTTCTTC. This gives the protein CASSPLGAGEEQFF.

The CDR3 here is CASSVVGSSLEGYTF. CDR3 bases: TGTGCCAGCAGCGTAGTCGGCAGCAGCTTGGAGGGCTACACCTTC. V and J are TRBV9 and TRBJ1-2, with D unresolved. Trimming cost V 0 bases and J 8 bases, with 17 bases left between them. Germline V gives CDR1 SGDLS, CDR2 YYNGEE. The length of the CDR3 is 15 residues. The full variable domain, with the rest looked up from reference TRBV9 and TRBJ1-2, is DSGVTQTPKHLITATGQRVTLRCSPRSGDLSVYWYQQSLDQGLQFLIQYYNGEERAKGNILERFSAQQFPDLHSELNLSSLELGDSALYFCASSVVGSSLEGYTFGSGTRLTVV.

This sequence joins TRBV29-1 and TRBJ2-1, with D tentatively TRBD1 (7 bases). V lost 6 bases and J 2 bases, leaving 14 bases between the germline ends. The V gene's germline CDR1 is SQVTM and CDR2 ANQGSEA. This CDR3 region has 14 residues. The CDR3 coding sequence is TGCAGCGTGGGGGCGGGACAGCCCTACAATGAGCAGTTCTTC. Protein: CSVGAGQPYNEQFF.

The CDR3 DNA sequence: TGCGCCAGCAGTCAGGACAGGGCGGGGGACACTGAAGCTTTCTTT. Amino acids: CASSQDRAGDTEAFF. The rearrangement links TRBV23-1 to TRBJ1-1; 8 bases line up with TRBD1. TRBV23-1 carries the ORF label, with uncertain function. This CDR3 is built from 15 residues. Trimming removed 3 bases from V and 3 bases from J; junction bases left unmatched: 6.

V and J are TRBV11-2 and TRBJ2-2; D gene ambiguous. V lost 5 bases to trimming and J lost 2 bases, with 3 bases between them. Germline lookup yields CDR1 SGHAT and CDR2 FQNNGV. The CDR3 runs 12 residues. CDR3 bases: TGTGCCAGCAGCCCCAACACCGGGGAGCTGTTTTTT. It translates to CASSPNTGELFF.

The gene calls are TRBV2 and TRBJ1-2; the match to TRBD1 covers 8 bases. Germline V gene data show CDR1 as SNHLY and CDR2 as FYNNEI. CDR3 length equals 13 residues. Trimming removed 5 bases from V and 4 bases from J; junction bases left unmatched: 3. The DNA for the CDR3 is TGTGCCAGCAGTCTACAGGGGGTCTATGGCTACACCTTC. This gives the protein CASSLQGVYGYTF.

The V call is TRBV6-5, the J call TRBJ1-6; a possible D gene is TRBD1 (5 bases). The CDR3 covers 14 residues. Trimming took off 5 bases at V and 8 bases at J, with 13 bases between the two ends. Germline values: CDR1 MNHEY, CDR2 SVGAGI. The CDR3 region has the DNA TGTGCCAGCAGTCTTAGGGGTTGGGATTCACCCCTCCACTTT. This codes for CASSLRGWDSPLHF.

The CDR3 sequence is CSVEDGMYNEQFF. Written as DNA, the CDR3 is TGCAGCGTTGAAGACGGAATGTACAATGAGCAGTTCTTC. The chain uses TRBV29-1 and TRBJ2-1; no reliable D call. The V end was cut by 0 bases, the J end by 4 bases, with 7 bases between. The germline gives CDR1 SQVTM, CDR2 ANQGSEA. There are 13 residues in the CDR3.

The gene calls are TRBV2 and TRBJ1-1; the match to TRBD1 covers 7 bases. This CDR3 is built from 15 residues. V lost 7 bases, J lost 6 bases, and 14 bases stayed unmatched. The germline CDR1 and CDR2 sequences are SNHLY and FYNNEI. The CDR3 DNA is TGTGCCAGCATGCAAGGAGGGGGCGAAAGTCCTGAAGCTTTCTTT. This sequence encodes CASMQGGGESPEAFF. Combining the CDR3 with reference TRBV2 and TRBJ1-1 gives the whole variable domain EPEVTQTPSHQVTQMGQEVILRCVPISNHLYFYWYRQILGQKVEFLVSFYNNEISEKSEIFDDQFSVERPDGSNFTLKIRSTKLEDSAMYFCASMQGGGESPEAFFGQGTRLTVV.

The rearrangement links TRBV9 to TRBJ1-6, with unresolved D. V was trimmed by 3 bases and J by 6 bases, leaving 4 bases between them. There are 12 residues in the CDR3. Germline-derived CDR1 and CDR2 are SGDLS and YYNGEE. CDR3 in amino acids: CASSGPNSPLHF. CDR3 nucleotide sequence: TGTGCCAGCAGCGGGCCTAATTCACCCCTCCACTTT.

J is TRBJ1-6 and V is TRBV11-2; 7 bases match TRBD1. From germline, CDR1 is SGHAT and CDR2 FQNNGV. Trimming took 1 base from V and 9 from J; bases not matched to a gene: 9. CDR3 length: 16 residues. The DNA for the CDR3 is TGTGCCAGCAGCTTAGTCCCGGGACAGTCCTTTTCACCCCTCCACTTT. Translated: CASSLVPGQSFSPLHF.

CDR3 protein: CSVEGPGFSGANVLTF. For the CDR3, the DNA is TGCAGCGTTGAAGGCCCGGGTTTCTCTGGGGCCAACGTCCTGACTTTC. This sequence joins TRBV29-1 and TRBJ2-6; D unresolved. Germline CDR1 is SQVTM and CDR2 is ANQGSEA. V was shortened by 1 base and J by 0 bases, with 10 bases between the two germline ends. The CDR3 extends over 16 amino acids.

V gene TRBV10-3 combines with J gene TRBJ2-2; D gene ambiguous. Germline lookup yields CDR1 ENHRY and CDR2 SYGVKD. The CDR3 totals 13 residues. Trimming removed 4 bases at V and 1 base at J, with 4 bases between. CDR3 coding DNA: TGTGCCATCAGTGTGAGGAACACCGGGGAGCTGTTTTTT. Amino acid sequence: CAISVRNTGELFF.

The genes are TRBV7-9 and TRBJ1-2, with D unresolved. The V end was cut by 2 bases, the J end by 3 bases, with 10 bases between. Germline CDR1 is SEHNR and CDR2 is FQNEAQ (reference sequence). CDR3 length equals 14 residues. The CDR3 loop is CASSLMGFHYGYTF. CDR3 nucleotides: TGTGCCAGCAGCTTAATGGGATTCCACTATGGCTACACCTTC.